The rows below give T cell receptor beta chains drawn from one sample of a study of CD8 T cells in Susac syndrome. TCRdb reprocessed the immunoSEQ multiplex PCR reads via MiXCR and lists one record per CDR3 protein. The profile shows about 130,000 distinct CDR3 sequences, about 95% of them singletons. The sequenced material came from CD4+ T cells from PBMCs. The origin of the receptors is a human donor in good health. Both conserved end residues are part of each CDR3. A D gene is named only where the DNA matches it firmly. Not every row has a clone size; where given, it reads once, few, many or a size class.

cdr3_aa cdr3_nt clone_size v_call d_call j_call
CASSLNVLTGELFF TGTGCCAGCAGCTTAAACGTATTGACCGGGGAGCTGTTTTTT - TRBV7-9 - TRBJ2-2
CATSDPAEVAGGRTDTQYF TGTGCCACCAGTGACCCCGCAGAGGTAGCGGGAGGGCGGACAGATACGCAGTATTTT - TRBV24-1 TRBD2 TRBJ2-3
CSVEQGRETQYF TGCAGCGTCGAACAGGGCAGAGAGACCCAGTACTTC - TRBV29-1 - TRBJ2-5
CAISESGGGQETQYF TGTGCCATCAGTGAGTCAGGGGGGGGCCAAGAGACCCAGTACTTC once TRBV10-3 - TRBJ2-5
CSVAQGWAGELFF TGCAGCGTTGCACAGGGTTGGGCCGGGGAGCTGTTTTTT - TRBV29-1 - TRBJ2-2
CASSWGLAGIYNEQFF TGCGCCAGCAGCTGGGGACTAGCGGGAATATACAATGAGCAGTTCTTC few TRBV5-1 TRBD2 TRBJ2-1
CASSQDTRPYNEQFF TGTGCCAGCAGCCAAGATACGCGACCCTACAATGAGCAGTTCTTC - TRBV3-1 - TRBJ2-1
CSVELSLYNEQFF TGCAGCGTTGAACTCTCCCTCTACAATGAGCAGTTCTTC - TRBV29-1 - TRBJ2-1
CASSRWTGHEQYF TGTGCCAGCAGTCGCTGGACAGGGCACGAGCAGTACTTC - TRBV6-5 TRBD1 TRBJ2-7
CSVEGASSLPQYF TGCAGCGTTGAGGGGGCATCATCCCTCCCCCAGTACTTC - TRBV29-1 - TRBJ2-5
CSGQGLYEQYF TGCAGTGGTCAGGGGCTCTACGAGCAGTACTTC - TRBV20-1 - TRBJ2-7
CASSQRTHEQYF TGTGCCAGCAGCCAACGGACTCACGAGCAGTACTTC - TRBV3-1 - TRBJ2-7
CASSLRFPTGISSGANVLTF TGTGCCAGCAGTTTAAGGTTTCCGACAGGGATTAGCTCTGGGGCCAACGTCCTGACTTTC - TRBV28 TRBD1 TRBJ2-6
CASSLLMSETQYF TGTGCCAGCAGTCTTTTAATGTCTGAGACCCAGTACTTC - TRBV12-3/TRBV12-4 - TRBJ2-5
CASSLRAGLAYNEQFF TGTGCCAGCAGTTTAAGGGCGGGACTAGCGTACAATGAGCAGTTCTTC - TRBV12-3/TRBV12-4 TRBD2 TRBJ2-1
CASSSQGALSYEQYF TGTGCCAGCAGTTCACAGGGGGCCCTATCCTACGAGCAGTACTTC - TRBV28 TRBD1 TRBJ2-7
CASRLLGLSTGELFF TGTGCCAGCAGACTTCTGGGGTTGAGCACCGGGGAGCTGTTTTTT - TRBV3-1 - TRBJ2-2
CASSLEMRNGEQFF TGTGCCAGCAGCCTCGAAATGAGAAACGGTGAGCAGTTCTTC - TRBV5-6 - TRBJ2-1
CASNGQGLGTGELFF TGTGCCAGCAACGGACAGGGGTTGGGCACCGGGGAGCTGTTTTTT - TRBV7-2 TRBD1 TRBJ2-2